Below are 15 T cell receptor beta chains sequenced from a single sample in a study of CXCR3-negative and CXCR3-positive naive CD8 T cells. All TRB cDNA libraries came from 5' RACE performed with UMI labels. After re-calling the 5' RACE reads, TCRdb lists one entry per CDR3 protein, DNA absent. This sample's table has about 5,500 distinct CDR3 sequences. Sequencing was carried out using naive CXCR3- CD8+ T cells from blood. As for subset: CD45RO-CCR7+CD27+CD95- naive CD8+ T cells lacking CXCR3 (TNR3-). These receptor sequences come from a human donor in good health. Some clones in this sample may be carry-over from other donors' samples.

The V call is TRBV29-1, the J call TRBJ2-1; TCRdb selects TRBD2, and the lack of DNA leaves this call unchecked. CDR1 SQVTM and CDR2 ANQGSEA come from the germline V gene. This CDR3 has 13 residues. This chain's CDR3 is CSVTLALYNEQFF.

Judged by frequency, this clonotype is medium-sized (0.01 to 0.1%). This sequence joins TRBV29-1 and TRBJ1-2; the TRBD1 assignment by TCRdb is unverifiable without DNA. The CDR3 consists of 14 residues. Germline V gene sequence: CDR1 SQVTM, CDR2 ANQGSEA. The CDR3 protein is CSVERPGGDYGYTF.

The genes are TRBV6-2 or TRBV6-3 and TRBJ2-7; the D call from TCRdb, TRBD2, cannot be confirmed without DNA. Germline V gene lookup returns CDR1 MNHEY and CDR2 SVGEGT. This CDR3 is 14 amino acids long. The CDR3 loop is CASSLRLAGFEQYF.

This clonotype ranks as medium-sized in terms of frequency. This rearrangement joins TRBV6-2 or TRBV6-3 to TRBJ2-1. The CDR3 is 14 amino acids. Germline CDR1 reads MNHEY; CDR2 reads SVGEGT. CDR3: CASSYTGVYNEQFF.

The chain carries TRBV28 and TRBJ2-1. The germline V gene encodes CDR1 MDHEN and CDR2 SYDVKM. This CDR3 contains 14 residues. CDR3 sequence: CASSGGGSYNEQFF.

This clonotype is labeled medium-sized based on frequency. The chain carries TRBV20-1 and TRBJ2-1; TCRdb picks TRBD2, but there is no DNA to check that call. The CDR3 sequence is 16 residues long. The germline CDR1 and CDR2 sequences are DFQATT and SNEGSKA (reference sequence). CDR3 in amino acids: CSARDRSDSSYNEQFF.

Measured by frequency, this clonotype is medium-sized. The chain links TRBV7-9 to TRBJ2-3; as DNA is missing, the TRBD2 call by TCRdb cannot be tested. Germline V gene data show CDR1 as SEHNR and CDR2 as FQNEAQ (reference sequence). The CDR3 loop spans 16 amino acids. CDR3 sequence reads: CASSTLSGTSTDTQYF.

This clonotype is identified as medium-sized (0.01 to 0.1%) from frequency. V and J are TRBV20-1 and TRBJ2-1; the D call from TCRdb, TRBD2, cannot be confirmed without DNA. Germline V gene lookup returns CDR1 DFQATT and CDR2 SNEGSKA (reference sequence). The CDR3 runs 12 residues. CDR3 sequence reads: CSAIPAGTSKFF.

The rearrangement uses TRBV27 and TRBJ2-7; TCRdb lists TRBD1, though no DNA is available to test this call. This CDR3 has 13 residues. CDR1 and CDR2 from the germline V gene are MNHEY and SMNVEV (reference sequence). CDR3 protein: CASSLNRGNEQYF.

The rearrangement links TRBV19 to TRBJ1-1. The CDR3 runs to 16 residues. CDR1 LNHDA and CDR2 SQIVND come from the germline V gene (reference sequence). The chain's CDR3 is CASSITSTGLNTEAFF.

This clonotype is called medium-sized based on its frequency. The rearrangement uses TRBV29-1 and TRBJ1-1. Germline V gene lookup returns CDR1 SQVTM and CDR2 ANQGSEA. The CDR3 covers 13 residues. This chain's CDR3 is CSVEGDMVSEAFF. Full variable domain (outside the CDR3, taken from reference TRBV29-1 and TRBJ1-1): SAVISQKPSRDICQRGTSLTIQCQVDSQVTMMFWYRQQPGQSLTLIATANQGSEATYESGFVIDKFPISRPNLTFSTLTVSNMSPEDSSIYLCSVEGDMVSEAFFGQGTRLTVV.

V and J are TRBV7-9 and TRBJ2-7. The CDR3 totals 14 residues. Per the germline V gene, CDR1 is SEHNR and CDR2 is FQNEAQ (reference sequence). The CDR3 spells CASSLDLPVDEQYF.

Measured by frequency, this clonotype is medium-sized. The rearrangement uses TRBV6-4 and TRBJ2-1; as DNA is missing, the TRBD1 call by TCRdb cannot be tested. The CDR3 totals 14 residues. The germline gives CDR1 MRHNA, CDR2 SNTAGT. The CDR3 region is CASSGIRGPGEQFF.

The chain links TRBV6-5 to TRBJ2-3; checking the TCRdb D call of TRBD1 is not possible without DNA. The CDR3 consists of 15 residues. Germline V gene lookup returns CDR1 MNHEY and CDR2 SVGAGI. CDR3 loop: CASSPREERTDTQYF.

According to its frequency, this clonotype is medium-sized. The chain couples TRBV28 to TRBJ2-7; TCRdb indicates TRBD1, and absent DNA this call remains unverified. The CDR3 covers 13 residues. Germline V gene data show CDR1 as MDHEN and CDR2 as SYDVKM. CDR3 sequence reads: CASSLSPGAEQYF.